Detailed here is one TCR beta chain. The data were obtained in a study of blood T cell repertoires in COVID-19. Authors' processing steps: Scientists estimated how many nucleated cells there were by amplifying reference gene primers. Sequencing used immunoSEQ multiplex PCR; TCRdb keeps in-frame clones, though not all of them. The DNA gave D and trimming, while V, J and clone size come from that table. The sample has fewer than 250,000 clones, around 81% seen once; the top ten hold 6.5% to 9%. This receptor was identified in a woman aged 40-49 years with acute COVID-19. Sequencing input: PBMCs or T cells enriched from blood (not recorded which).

CDR3 amino acids: CASSRTGEYPQHF. The CDR3 DNA follows: TGTGCCAGCAGCAGGACAGGGGAGTACCCCCAGCATTTT. The V call is TRBV6-5, the J call TRBJ1-5; TRBD1 matches at 9 bases. This CDR3 is 13 amino acids long. The J segment lost 10 bases and the V segment lost 6 bases, leaving 7 bases of the junction unmatched. Germline lookup yields CDR1 MNHEY and CDR2 SVGAGI.